The clone carrying this TCR beta chain was counted between two and nine times. What it recognizes is unknown. Building of the TCR beta libraries involved iRepertoire HTBI primers and Arm-PCR of CDR3 regions. TCRdb reanalysed the multiplex PCR reads using MiXCR and keeps one entry per CDR3 protein. The sample contains hundreds of thousands of distinct CDR3 sequences, 21% of which appear only once. V lost 1 base to trimming and J lost 2 bases, with 10 bases between them. The CDR3 is 15 residues long. Germline V gene lookup returns CDR1 SEHNR and CDR2 FQNEAQ (reference sequence). Time point: persistent/refractory GD, antithyroid drugs over 5 years with positive TRAb. The TCR library was prepared using RNA isolated from PBMCs. This record comes from a study of regulatory T cells in long-lasting Graves disease. In the study overall: Positivity for TSH receptor antibodies plus over 5 years of antithyroid drugs meant persistent Graves' disease. Study-wide results and caveats: With persistent disease, TRBV28, TRBJ1-2 and TRBJ2-5 were the favored segments.

Sequencing used peripheral blood mononuclear cells (PBMCs), obtained when the disease was refractory, from a patient treated with antithyroid drugs. The J gene is TRBJ2-3, the V gene TRBV7-9, with D unclear. This clonotype was obtained from a female donor with Graves disease. DNA of the CDR3: TGTGCCAGCAGCTTAGTGCCCAGCCCCACAGATACGCAGTATTTT. This translates into CASSLVPSPTDTQYF.